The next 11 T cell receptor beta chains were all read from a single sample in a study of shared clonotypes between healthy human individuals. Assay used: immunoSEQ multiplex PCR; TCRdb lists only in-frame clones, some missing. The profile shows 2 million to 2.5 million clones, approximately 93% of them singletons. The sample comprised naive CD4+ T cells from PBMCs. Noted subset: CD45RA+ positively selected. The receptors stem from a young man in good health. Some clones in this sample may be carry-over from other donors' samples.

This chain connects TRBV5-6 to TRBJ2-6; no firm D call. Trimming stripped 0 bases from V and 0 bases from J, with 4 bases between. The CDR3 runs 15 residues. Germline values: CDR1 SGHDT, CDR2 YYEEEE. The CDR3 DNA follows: TGTGCCAGCAGCTTGGTGGACTCTGGGGCCAACGTCCTGACTTTC. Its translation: CASSLVDSGANVLTF.

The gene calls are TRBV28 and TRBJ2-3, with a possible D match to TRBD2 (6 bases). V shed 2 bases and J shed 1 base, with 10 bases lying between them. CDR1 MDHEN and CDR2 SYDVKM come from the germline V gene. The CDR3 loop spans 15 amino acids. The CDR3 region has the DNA TGTGCCAGCAGTTTAAGGAGGGAGGGCACAGATACGCAGTATTTT. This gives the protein CASSLRREGTDTQYF.

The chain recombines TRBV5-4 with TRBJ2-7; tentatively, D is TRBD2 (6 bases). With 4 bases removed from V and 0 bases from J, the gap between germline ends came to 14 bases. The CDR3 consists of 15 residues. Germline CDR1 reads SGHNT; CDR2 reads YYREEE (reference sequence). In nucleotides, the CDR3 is TGTGCCAGCAGCAAGGAGCGGGCTACCTCCTACGAGCAGTACTTC. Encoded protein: CASSKERATSYEQYF.

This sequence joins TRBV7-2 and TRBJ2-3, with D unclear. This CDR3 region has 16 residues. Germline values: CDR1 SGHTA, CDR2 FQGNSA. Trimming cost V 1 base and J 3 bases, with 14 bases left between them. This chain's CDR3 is CASSLGYGANTDTQYF. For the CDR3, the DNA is TGTGCCAGCAGCTTAGGGTATGGAGCTAATACAGATACGCAGTATTTT.

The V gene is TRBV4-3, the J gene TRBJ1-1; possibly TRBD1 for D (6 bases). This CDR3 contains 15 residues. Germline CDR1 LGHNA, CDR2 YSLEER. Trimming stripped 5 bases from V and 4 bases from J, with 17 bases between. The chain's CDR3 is CASSGGALRGTEAFF. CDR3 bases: TGCGCCAGCAGCGGAGGGGCCCTCAGGGGCACTGAAGCTTTCTTT.

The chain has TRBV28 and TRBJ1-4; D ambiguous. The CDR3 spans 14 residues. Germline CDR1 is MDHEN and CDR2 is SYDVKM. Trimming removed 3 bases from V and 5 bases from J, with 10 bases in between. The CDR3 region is CASSFQDSNEKLFF. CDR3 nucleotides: TGTGCCAGCAGTTTTCAGGACTCGAATGAAAAACTGTTTTTT.

This chain's CDR3 is CASSLQGASEAFF. CDR3 coding DNA: TGTGCCAGCAGTTTACAGGGGGCCTCTGAAGCTTTCTTT. The chain combines TRBV27 with TRBJ1-1; 8 nucleotides agree with TRBD1. The V gene's germline CDR1 is MNHEY and CDR2 SMNVEV (reference sequence). Trimming took 2 bases from V and 6 from J; bases not matched to a gene: 2. The CDR3 runs to 13 residues.

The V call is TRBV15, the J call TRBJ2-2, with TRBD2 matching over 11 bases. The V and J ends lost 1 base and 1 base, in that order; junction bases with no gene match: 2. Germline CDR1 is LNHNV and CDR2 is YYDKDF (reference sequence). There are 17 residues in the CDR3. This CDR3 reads CATSRAGTSGNTGELFF. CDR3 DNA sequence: TGTGCCACCAGCAGAGCCGGGACTAGCGGGAACACCGGGGAGCTGTTTTTT.

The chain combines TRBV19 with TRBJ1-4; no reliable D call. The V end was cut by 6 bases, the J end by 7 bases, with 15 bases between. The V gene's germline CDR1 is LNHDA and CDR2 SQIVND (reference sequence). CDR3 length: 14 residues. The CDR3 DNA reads TGTGCCAGTAGCTCCCCAGGCGGGGTTGAAAAACTGTTTTTT. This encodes CASSSPGGVEKLFF.

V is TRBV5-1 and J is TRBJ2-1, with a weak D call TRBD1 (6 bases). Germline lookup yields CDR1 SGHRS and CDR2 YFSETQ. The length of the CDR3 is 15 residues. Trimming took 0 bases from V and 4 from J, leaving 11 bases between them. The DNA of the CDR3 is TGCGCCAGCAGCTTGGGGCGGACAGCGTACAATGAGCAGTTCTTC. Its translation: CASSLGRTAYNEQFF.

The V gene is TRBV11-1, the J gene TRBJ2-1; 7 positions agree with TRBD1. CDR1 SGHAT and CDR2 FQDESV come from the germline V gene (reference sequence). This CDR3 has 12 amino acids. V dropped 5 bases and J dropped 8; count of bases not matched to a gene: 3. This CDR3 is CASSLQGYEQFF. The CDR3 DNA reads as TGTGCCAGCAGCCTACAGGGGTATGAGCAGTTCTTC.